The present T cell receptor (beta chain) was sequenced within a study of T cell responses to AZD1222 COVID-19 vaccine. Study-level results: None of the repertoires were sampled until the peak T cell response had passed. Seropositive at baseline were only a handful of AZD1222 recipients. Spike regions recognized by vaccine-associated CD4 TCRs spanned the protein, led by 160-218 and 743-854. Clonal diversity was possibly underestimated, and white British individuals and females predominated among donors.

A note on this clone: What it recognizes is unknown.

The CDR3 length is 12 residues. V lost 3 bases and J 7 bases, leaving 4 bases between the germline ends. Some clones are missing from TCRdb's copy, which holds only in-frame ones; the method was immunoSEQ multiplex PCR. The sample consists of 85,000 or so clones, 70% to 90% of them appearing once. The sample was peripheral blood, taken 28 days after the second AZD1222 dose. The gene calls are TRBV12-3 or TRBV12-4 and TRBJ1-6; the D is unclear. The source is an adult who received the AZD1222 COVID-19 vaccine. As DNA, the CDR3 is TGTGCCAGCAGTTTCTCCAATTCACCCCTCCACTTT. Encoded protein: CASSFSNSPLHF.